The 14 T cell receptor beta chains in this list originate from one sample, sequenced in a study of blood T cell repertoires in COVID-19. Using immunoSEQ multiplex PCR, the repertoire was profiled, and TCRdb retains in-frame clones only, with some absent. The table shows about 220,000 clones, with approximately 80% occurring only once. Sequencing was performed on peripheral blood. The receptors here all came from a man aged 30 to 45 with active or convalescent COVID-19.

The chain has TRBV28 and TRBJ2-5, with a tentative D call TRBD2 (6 bases). CDR3 length: 16 residues. V lost 5 bases to trimming and J lost 5 bases, with 21 bases between them. Germline V gene sequence: CDR1 MDHEN, CDR2 SYDVKM. CDR3 nucleotides: TGTGCCAGCAGTCTACCCCTGGGGGGAGTCGGGGAGACCCAGTACTTC. Protein sequence: CASSLPLGGVGETQYF.

The V gene is TRBV28, the J gene TRBJ2-2; D possibly corresponds to TRBD2 (5 bases). There are 14 residues in the CDR3. With 9 bases removed from V and 6 bases from J, the gap between germline ends came to 17 bases. The germline V gene has CDR1 MDHEN and CDR2 SYDVKM. CDR3 nucleotides: TGTGCCAGTACGGAGGCCGCGTGGGCCGGGGAGCTGTTTTTT. Residues: CASTEAAWAGELFF.

The chain is built from TRBV5-1 and TRBJ2-1, with D perhaps matching TRBD1 (5 bases). The CDR3 covers 14 residues. The germline gives CDR1 SGHRS, CDR2 YFSETQ. V lost 2 bases and J lost 3, with 9 bases in between. The CDR3 region is CASSLPGFYNEQFF. CDR3 nucleotide sequence: TGCGCCAGCAGCTTACCAGGGTTCTACAATGAGCAGTTCTTC.

The chain has TRBV4-2 and TRBJ1-6; the D gene is possibly TRBD1 (6 bases). Germline V CDR1 and CDR2: LGHNA, YNFKEQ. The ends were cut back, 0 bases at V and 9 bases at J, with 9 bases in the middle. This CDR3 has 14 amino acids. CDR3 residues: CASSQEIGGSPLHF. In nucleotides, the CDR3 is TGTGCCAGCAGCCAAGAGATAGGGGGTTCACCCCTCCACTTT.

The chain carries TRBV23-1 and TRBJ1-5; 9 bases align to TRBD1. TRBV23-1 is classed as an ORF, of uncertain function. The CDR3 has 19 amino acids. Trimming removed 7 bases from V and 1 base from J; junction bases left unmatched: 17. CDR3 sequence: CASILLEQGASMSNQPQHF. The CDR3 DNA reads as TGCGCCAGCATTCTTCTGGAACAGGGGGCTTCCATGAGCAATCAGCCCCAGCATTTT.

The rearrangement links TRBV30 to TRBJ2-7; D is unresolved. Trimming removed 5 bases from V and 4 bases from J, with 12 bases in between. This CDR3 region has 12 residues. Per the germline V gene, CDR1 is GTSNPN and CDR2 is SVGIG (reference sequence). CDR3 DNA sequence: TGTGCCTGGGGACCACCCTATTACGAGCAGTACTTC. Its translation is CAWGPPYYEQYF.

V gene TRBV6-5 combines with J gene TRBJ1-3, with 11 bases identical to TRBD1. CDR3 size: 16 residues. Per the germline V gene, CDR1 is MNHEY and CDR2 is SVGAGI. V trimming: 0 bases; J trimming: 3 bases; junction bases outside the gene matches: 1. The chain's CDR3 is CASSYSGQGVGNTIYF. The CDR3 DNA reads as TGTGCCAGCAGTTACTCGGGACAGGGGGTTGGAAACACCATATATTTT.

The genes are TRBV3-1 (or the pseudogene TRBV3-2) and TRBJ2-2, with 7 bases matching TRBD1. This CDR3 has 15 residues. V dropped 6 bases and J dropped 0; count of bases not matched to a gene: 4. Germline values: CDR1 LGHDT, CDR2 YNNKEL (reference sequence). DNA for the CDR3: TGTGCCAGCAGGCGACAGGGAACGAACACCGGGGAGCTGTTTTTT. Translation gives CASRRQGTNTGELFF.

There are a few counts of this clone. The CDR3 region has the DNA TGTGCCTGGAGTGTACAGGGGTCAGATAATTCACCCCTCCACTTT. As protein: CAWSVQGSDNSPLHF. The chain joins TRBV30 to TRBJ1-6; 7 positions agree with TRBD1. Germline V gene lookup returns CDR1 GTSNPN and CDR2 SVGIG (reference sequence). The CDR3 runs 15 residues. The ends lost 0 bases at V and 5 bases at J; junction bases unmatched: 4.

J is TRBJ2-7 and V is TRBV9, with D perhaps matching TRBD1 (5 bases). Germline assignment: CDR1 SGDLS and CDR2 YYNGEE. Trimming took 3 bases from V and 2 from J, leaving 15 bases between them. This CDR3 is built from 15 residues. The CDR3 nucleotides read TGTGCCAGCAGCGGTAGGGGTACAGGAGCCTACGAGCAGTACTTC. It codes for CASSGRGTGAYEQYF.

The rearrangement joins TRBV5-6 to TRBJ1-2; D ambiguous. The V end lost 5 bases, the J end lost 3 bases, and 14 bases lay between the germline ends. The CDR3 has 14 amino acids. Germline V gives CDR1 SGHDT, CDR2 YYEEEE. CDR3 loop: CASSVRFEDYGYTF. The CDR3 DNA is TGTGCCAGCAGTGTTAGGTTTGAGGACTATGGCTACACCTTC.

This clone has more than one count but fewer than ten. The chain employs TRBV4-1 and TRBJ2-7, with 14 bases lining up with TRBD2. The CDR3 runs to 15 residues. Losses at the gene ends were 6 bases for V and 4 bases for J; bases not matched to a gene: 5. The germline gives CDR1 MGHRA, CDR2 YSYEKL. The DNA of the CDR3 is TGCGCCAGCAGTCTCGGGACTAGCGGGAGATACGAGCAGTACTTC. It encodes CASSLGTSGRYEQYF.

This clone appeared a few times. The rearrangement links TRBV30 to TRBJ1-2; TRBD1 might be the D (5 bases). CDR3 length: 14 residues. CDR1 and CDR2 (germline): GTSNPN, SVGIG (reference sequence). V was clipped by 5 bases and J by 4 bases, with 17 bases between them. CDR3 amino acids: CAWQGAYSSYGYTF. CDR3 nucleotides: TGTGCCTGGCAAGGGGCCTATTCATCCTATGGCTACACCTTC.

The chain links TRBV28 to TRBJ1-5; 7 nucleotides agree with TRBD1. V gave up 4 bases and J gave up 6 bases; unmatched junction bases: 6. The CDR3 totals 14 residues. Germline V gene lookup returns CDR1 MDHEN and CDR2 SYDVKM. This CDR3 is CASSSSTGSQPQHF. The CDR3 nucleotides are TGTGCCAGCAGTTCCTCGACAGGGAGTCAGCCCCAGCATTTT.